Listed below are T cell receptor beta chains from one sample, sequenced in a study of control samples from healthy donors and cancer patients. Assay used: immunoSEQ multiplex PCR; TCRdb lists only in-frame clones, some missing. The data contain 100,000 or so clones, about 91% of them singletons. The sequencing sample was made of blood. All receptors derive from a woman younger than 35 in good health. Each CDR3 is given with its conserved first and last residue. D genes are given only for firm matches. Clone size is given for some rows only: seen once, a few or many times, or a class if the clone is expanded.

size,D,J,V,DNA,CDR3
-,-,TRBJ1-2,TRBV28,TGTGCCAGCAGTTCACTAGTGAGACAGAATTTTAACTATGGCTACACCTTC,CASSSLVRQNFNYGYTF
-,-,TRBJ2-7,TRBV2,TGTGCCAGCAGTGAAGACTACGAGCAGTACTTC,CASSEDYEQYF
-,TRBD1,TRBJ2-7,TRBV24-1,TGTGCCACAGGGAAGGACAGGGTCTACGAGCAGTACTTC,CATGKDRVYEQYF
-,-,TRBJ2-3,TRBV28,TGTGCCAGCAGTCCCCGTACCGGTAGCACAGATACGCAGTATTTT,CASSPRTGSTDTQYF
-,-,TRBJ2-3,TRBV12-3/TRBV12-4,TGTGCCAGCAGCACAGATACGCAGTATTTT,CASSTDTQYF
-,TRBD2,TRBJ2-1,TRBV10-2,TGCGCCAGCAGGCTAGCGGGATCCTACAATGAGCAGTTCTTC,CASRLAGSYNEQFF
-,-,TRBJ2-1,TRBV6-5,TGTGCCAGCAGTCCAGGGGGGACAGTCTACAATGAGCAGTTCTTC,CASSPGGTVYNEQFF
once,-,TRBJ2-5,TRBV19,TGTGCCAGTAGTTCCCTGACTAGTCCACAAGAGACCCAGTACTTC,CASSSLTSPQETQYF
-,-,TRBJ1-2,TRBV11-3,TGTGCCAGCAGCTTAGAGCCCACTAACTATGGCTACACCTTC,CASSLEPTNYGYTF
-,-,TRBJ1-3,TRBV30,TGTGCCTGGACGGGGAGAAACACCATATATTTT,CAWTGRNTIYF
-,-,TRBJ1-1,TRBV27,TGTGCCAGCAGTCTCTCCATGAACACTGAAGCTTTCTTT,CASSLSMNTEAFF
-,-,TRBJ1-4,TRBV6-1,TGTGCCAGCAGTGATCTACCTGCAACTAATGAAAAACTGTTTTTT,CASSDLPATNEKLFF
-,TRBD2,TRBJ2-2,TRBV5-1,TGCGCCAGCGGGTCGCTAGCGGGAGCTACCACCGGGGAGCTGTTTTTT,CASGSLAGATTGELFF
-,-,TRBJ1-4,TRBV5-5,TGTGCCAGCAGCTTAGGACACGGGGCTGAAAAACTGTTTTTT,CASSLGHGAEKLFF
-,-,TRBJ1-5,TRBV9,TGTGCCAGCAGCTCGGGGATGAATCAGCCCCAGCATTTT,CASSSGMNQPQHF
once,-,TRBJ2-2,TRBV7-6,TGTGCCAGCAGTTATGGGTCTGGACCGAACACCGGGGAGCTGTTTTTT,CASSYGSGPNTGELFF
-,TRBD1,TRBJ1-3,TRBV11-2,TGTGCCAGCAGCAAACGACAGGGAAGCTCTGGAAACACCATATATTTT,CASSKRQGSSGNTIYF
-,-,TRBJ1-3,TRBV5-4,TGTGCCAGCAGCTTGGCAGTTGGCGGGTCTGGAAACACCATATATTTT,CASSLAVGGSGNTIYF
-,-,TRBJ1-5,TRBV6-1,TGTGCCAGCAGTGAATTCCCGGGCAATCAGCCCCAGCATTTT,CASSEFPGNQPQHF
-,TRBD2,TRBJ2-1,TRBV7-3,TGTGCCAGCAGCCCTAGCGGGAGAACGGACAATGAGCAGTTCTTC,CASSPSGRTDNEQFF
-,TRBD1,TRBJ1-1,TRBV9,TGTGCCAGCAGTCGAGGGGCCAGGGGGGTTAACACTGAAGCTTTCTTT,CASSRGARGVNTEAFF
-,-,TRBJ1-5,TRBV7-2,TGTGCCAGCAGCTTAGCAGGGGTCGGCAATCAGCCCCAGCATTTT,CASSLAGVGNQPQHF
-,-,TRBJ2-7,TRBV7-6,TGTGCCAGCAGCTTAGCGAGGGCAGGGAATGGGTACGAGCAGTACTTC,CASSLARAGNGYEQYF
-,TRBD2,TRBJ2-3,TRBV6-5,TGTGCCAGCAGGGAGCGGGGGGGCACAGATACGCAGTATTTT,CASRERGGTDTQYF
-,-,TRBJ2-4,TRBV18,TGTGCCAGCTCACCAGGGAGAGAGATAGCCAAAAACATTCAGTACTTC,CASSPGREIAKNIQYF
-,-,TRBJ2-7,TRBV3-1/TRBV3-2,TGTGCCAGCAGCCCAGGCGGGACTCTCAGCTCCTACGAGCAGTACTTC,CASSPGGTLSSYEQYF
-,-,TRBJ1-1,TRBV23-1,TGCGCCAGCAGTCAATCGAGGAGGTTCCGCCAGGGGAGGCCCCTGAACACTGAAGCTTTCTTT,CASSQSRRFRQGRPLNTEAFF
-,TRBD1,TRBJ1-2,TRBV27,TGTGCCAGCAGTTTACGCCGGGACAGGGGAAACTATGGCTACACCTTC,CASSLRRDRGNYGYTF
once,-,TRBJ2-1,TRBV5-1,TGCGCCAGCAGCCCAGCGGACGGCTCCGATGAGCAGTTCTTC,CASSPADGSDEQFF
-,TRBD2,TRBJ2-1,TRBV11-2,TGTGCCAGCAGCCGGACCCCCAGCGGGAGGGAGAATGAGCAGTTCTTC,CASSRTPSGRENEQFF
-,TRBD1,TRBJ1-2,TRBV29-1,TGCAGCGCTTGGGGACAGTATGGCTACACCTTC,CSAWGQYGYTF
-,-,TRBJ1-5,TRBV27,TGTGCCAGCAGCCTTGGGGGTAGCAATCAGCCCCAGCATTTT,CASSLGGSNQPQHF
-,TRBD1,TRBJ1-2,TRBV30,TGTGCCTGGGAAACAGGGGAGTGGGGCTACACCTTC,CAWETGEWGYTF
-,-,TRBJ2-5,TRBV29-1,TGCAGCACTAATTCGGAGACCCAGTACTTC,CSTNSETQYF
-,-,TRBJ1-2,TRBV3-1/TRBV3-2,TGTGCCAGCAGCCCATTTACCGGACAGACGAGCTATGGCTACACCTTC,CASSPFTGQTSYGYTF